The 17 T cell receptor beta chains in this list originate from one sample, sequenced in a study of blood T cells in healthy people across ages. The use of a sample-barcoded 5' primer and a J-beta primer mix characterized a second PCR of about 7 to 12 cycles. Each CDR3 protein gets one entry after TCRdb re-called the 5' RACE reads with MiXCR. The sample holds 600,000 to 800,000 distinct CDR3 sequences, around 20% seen once. Sequencing was carried out using blood. The origin of the receptors is a man between 70 and 80 years old in good health.

This clonotype occurred a few times. The V gene is TRBV2, the J gene TRBJ2-5; D possibly corresponds to TRBD1 (5 bases). Judging by the DNA end, TRBJ2-1 fits better; the J call may be wrong. Germline lookup yields CDR1 SNHLY and CDR2 FYNNEI. The CDR3 has 13 residues. The DNA for the CDR3 is TGTGCCACCAACACAGGACCTCAGGATGAGCAGTTCTTC. Translation gives CATNTGPQDEQFF.

Only a few counts were recorded for this clonotype. The CDR3 is CASRHGTFTDTQYF. The DNA for the CDR3 is TGTGCCAGCAGGCACGGGACTTTCACAGATACGCAGTATTTT. The chain combines TRBV28 with TRBJ2-3, with D maybe TRBD2 (6 bases). The CDR3 totals 14 residues. Germline-derived CDR1 and CDR2 are MDHEN and SYDVKM. With 6 bases removed from V and 2 bases from J, the gap between germline ends came to 12 bases.

The rearrangement joins TRBV25-1 to TRBJ2-7; no definite D call. Germline CDR1 is MGHDK and CDR2 is SYGVNS. This CDR3 has 14 amino acids. With 5 bases removed from V and 0 bases from J, the gap between germline ends came to 11 bases. The CDR3, as DNA: TGTGCCAGCAGTCAAGGGATCAGCTCCTACGAGCAGTACTTC. Protein: CASSQGISSYEQYF.

V usage is TRBV20-1 and J usage is TRBJ2-7; D call uncertain. The germline V gene encodes CDR1 DFQATT and CDR2 SNEGSKA (reference sequence). CDR3 length equals 13 residues. V was clipped by 3 bases and J by 0 bases, with 9 bases between them. The CDR3 here is CSASRYSSYEQYF. The CDR3 coding sequence is TGCAGTGCTAGTCGGTACAGCTCCTACGAGCAGTACTTC.

CDR3 protein: CASSLVRYEQYF. Here the CDR3 DNA reads TGTGCCAGCAGCTTAGTTCGTTACGAGCAGTACTTC. The chain couples TRBV7-8 to TRBJ2-7; no clear D. The CDR3 runs 12 residues. Germline V gene data show CDR1 as SGHVS and CDR2 as FQNEAQ. Trimming removed 1 base at V and 4 bases at J, with 5 bases between. The variable domain in full, completed from reference TRBV7-8 and TRBJ2-7, reads GAGVSQSPRYKVAKRGQDVALRCDPISGHVSLFWYQQALGQGPEFLTYFQNEAQLDKSGLPSDRFFAERPEGSVSTLKIQRTQQEDSAVYLCASSLVRYEQYFGPGTRLTVT.

Comment on this clonotype: At one of its ends the junction is not consistent with the germline gene, which may arise from a read error. The genes are TRBV5-1 and TRBJ2-5; 7 bases match TRBD2. The CDR3 contains 15 residues. Germline V gives CDR1 SGHRS, CDR2 YFSETQ. The DNA for the CDR3 is TGCGCCAGCAGCTCCAGCGGGACTTCCTACAATGAGCGGTTCTTC. Protein sequence: CASSSSGTSYNERFF.

CDR3 region: CAISEGGRAADTQYF. CDR3 in DNA: TGTGCCATCAGTGAAGGTGGGAGGGCCGCAGATACGCAGTATTTT. The J gene is TRBJ2-3, the V gene TRBV10-3, with 7 bases matching TRBD2. The CDR3 length is 15 residues. V gave up 3 bases and J gave up 4 bases; unmatched junction bases: 7. Germline-derived CDR1 and CDR2 are ENHRY and SYGVKD.

This clonotype was recorded a few times. V is TRBV2 and J is TRBJ2-7; D uncertain. The CDR3 has 12 residues. The germline V and J ends were trimmed by 4 bases and 0 bases, with 4 bases remaining between them. Germline CDR1 and CDR2: SNHLY and FYNNEI. CDR3 sequence (DNA): TGTGCCAGCAGTGTGCCCTCCTACGAGCAGTACTTC. Amino acids: CASSVPSYEQYF.

This chain connects TRBV7-9 to TRBJ2-2, with 7 nucleotides matching TRBD2. V lost 8 bases, J lost 2 bases, and 8 bases stayed unmatched. From germline, CDR1 is SEHNR and CDR2 FQNEAQ (reference sequence). The CDR3 contains 15 residues. CDR3 in amino acids: CASGRDRINTGELFF. The CDR3 bases are TGTGCCAGCGGGAGGGACCGGATCAACACCGGGGAGCTGTTTTTT.

A word on this clonotype: At one boundary the junction diverges from the germline segment, which might be a read error. This chain links TRBV2 with TRBJ2-1; a possible D gene is TRBD1 (6 bases). Germline CDR1 and CDR2: SNHLY and FYNNEI. The CDR3 contains 15 residues. The CDR3 DNA follows: TGTACCAGCAGTCGGGACATGGGCACCTACAATGAGCAGTTCTTC. This gives the protein CTSSRDMGTYNEQFF.

The chain uses TRBV6-2 or TRBV6-3 and TRBJ2-5; 10 bases align to TRBD2. The V gene end was trimmed by 7 bases and the J gene end by 2 bases; junction bases not matched to a gene: 10. The germline V gene has CDR1 MNHEY and CDR2 SVGEGT. This CDR3 comprises 16 residues. DNA of the CDR3: TGTGCCAGCACCCACCCTCTAGCGGGAGCGCAAGAGACCCAGTACTTC. Protein sequence: CASTHPLAGAQETQYF.

This clonotype was observed a handful of times. The chain carries TRBV7-9 and TRBJ2-3; D is uncertain. Trimming shortened V by 5 bases and J by 4 bases, and 7 bases separated the two germline ends. This CDR3 has 12 residues. In germline, CDR1 is SEHNR, CDR2 FQNEAQ (reference sequence). The CDR3 nucleotides are TGTGCCAGCAGCCGTGCCGCAGATACGCAGTATTTT. Translated, it gives CASSRAADTQYF. Full variable domain (outside the CDR3, taken from reference TRBV7-9 and TRBJ2-3): DTGVSQNPRHKITKRGQNVTFRCDPISEHNRLYWYRQTLGQGPEFLTYFQNEAQLEKSRLLSDRFSAERPKGSFSTLEIQRTEQGDSAMYLCASSRAADTQYFGPGTRLTVL.

This clonotype was recorded a few times. The chain joins TRBV3-1 to TRBJ2-3, with 11 bases fitting TRBD2. The V gene's germline CDR1 is LGHDT and CDR2 YNNKEL (reference sequence). The CDR3 runs to 17 residues. With 4 bases clipped from V and 2 bases from J, the junction kept 8 bases outside the gene matches. CDR3 sequence: CASSLLRTSGPTDTQYF. DNA of the CDR3: TGTGCCAGCAGCCTTCTCCGGACTAGCGGGCCCACAGATACGCAGTATTTT.

This chain uses TRBV28 with TRBJ1-2; 8 bases align to TRBD1. Germline V gene lookup returns CDR1 MDHEN and CDR2 SYDVKM. This CDR3 has 12 residues. The trim removed 9 bases at V and 3 bases at J, leaving 3 bases unmatched. The CDR3 loop reads CASGQGYYGYTF. DNA of the CDR3: TGTGCCAGTGGACAGGGATACTATGGCTACACCTTC.

This clonotype was found a few times. The rearrangement joins TRBV6-6 to TRBJ1-2, with D uncertain. Per the germline V gene, CDR1 is MNHNY and CDR2 is SVGAGI (reference sequence). The CDR3 length is 13 residues. Trimming stripped 2 bases from V and 7 bases from J, with 11 bases between. The CDR3 is CASSYAAQFGYTF. CDR3 sequence (DNA): TGTGCCAGCAGTTACGCAGCCCAGTTTGGCTACACCTTC.

V and J are TRBV7-2 and TRBJ2-3; D possibly corresponds to TRBD1 (6 bases). CDR3 length: 14 residues. V lost 5 bases and J 3 bases, leaving 12 bases between the germline ends. The germline CDR1 and CDR2 sequences are SGHTA and FQGNSA. The CDR3 sequence is CASSPQTGTDTQYF. Written as DNA, the CDR3 is TGTGCCAGCAGCCCCCAGACAGGAACAGATACGCAGTATTTT.

The chain links TRBV10-3 to TRBJ1-3; D unclear. Germline V gene lookup returns CDR1 ENHRY and CDR2 SYGVKD. CDR3 length equals 15 residues. V lost 3 bases and J lost 0, with 9 bases in between. For the CDR3, the DNA is TGTGCCATCAGTGACCCAAGGTTCTCTGGAAACACCATATATTTT. This translates into CAISDPRFSGNTIYF.